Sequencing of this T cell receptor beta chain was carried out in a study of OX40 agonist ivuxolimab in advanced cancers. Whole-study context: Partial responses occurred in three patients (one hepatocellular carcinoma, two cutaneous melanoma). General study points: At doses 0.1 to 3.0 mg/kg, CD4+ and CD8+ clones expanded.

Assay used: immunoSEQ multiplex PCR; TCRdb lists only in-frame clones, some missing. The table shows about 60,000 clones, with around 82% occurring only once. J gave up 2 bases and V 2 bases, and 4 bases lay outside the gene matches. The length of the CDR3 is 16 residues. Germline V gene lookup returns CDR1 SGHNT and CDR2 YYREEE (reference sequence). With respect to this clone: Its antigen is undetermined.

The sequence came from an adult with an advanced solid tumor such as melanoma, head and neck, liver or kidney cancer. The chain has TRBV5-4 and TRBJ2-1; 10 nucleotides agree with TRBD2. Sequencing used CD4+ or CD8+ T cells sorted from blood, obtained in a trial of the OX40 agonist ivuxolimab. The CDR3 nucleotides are TGTGCCAGCAGCTTAGGTAGCGGGGGGACCTACAATGAGCAGTTCTTC. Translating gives CASSLGSGGTYNEQFF.